The 22 T cell receptor beta chains below come from one sample, sequenced in a study of T-cell memory formation after mild COVID-19. TCRdb itself ran the 5' RACE reads through MiXCR, one entry per CDR3 protein. The data contain approximately 250,000 distinct CDR3 sequences, approximately 15% of them singletons. The source material was PBMCs or a T cell subset sorted from them (not recorded which). All receptors come from an adult woman who had mild COVID-19 (a few samples of this study predate the infection). Cell type and time point are not known.

V usage is TRBV30 and J usage is TRBJ2-1; the D gene is possibly TRBD2 (6 bases). This CDR3 is built from 15 residues. V gave up 0 bases and J gave up 7 bases, with 16 bases separating them. Germline loops: CDR1 GTSNPN, CDR2 SVGIG (reference sequence). This chain's CDR3 is CAWSVVEVGGNEQFF. The CDR3 DNA sequence: TGTGCCTGGAGTGTTGTGGAGGTAGGAGGGAATGAGCAGTTCTTC.

The V gene is TRBV6-5, the J gene TRBJ2-7, with D maybe TRBD1 (6 bases). This CDR3 is built from 13 residues. Germline V CDR1 and CDR2: MNHEY, SVGAGI. V shed 5 bases and J shed 2 bases, with 10 bases lying between them. As DNA, the CDR3 is TGTGCCAGCAGTGCGCAGGGGACCTACGAGCAGTACTTC. Amino acids: CASSAQGTYEQYF.

This clonotype was counted only a few times. The chain links TRBV5-4 to TRBJ2-1, with a tentative D call TRBD2 (6 bases). Trimming took off 1 base at V and 10 bases at J, with 9 bases between the two ends. The CDR3 contains 12 residues. Germline values: CDR1 SGHNT, CDR2 YYREEE (reference sequence). CDR3 DNA sequence: TGTGCCAGCAGCTTGACGGCGGGGGAGCAGTTCTTC. Amino acids: CASSLTAGEQFF.

This clonotype was counted a few times. The genes are TRBV9 and TRBJ2-7, with 10 bases identical to TRBD1. Germline CDR1 and CDR2: SGDLS and YYNGEE. After removal of 1 base from V and 5 bases from J, the junction contained 3 bases not matched to a gene. CDR3 length: 14 amino acids. CDR3 nucleotides: TGTGCCAGCAGCGTATCCGGGACAGGGGACGAGCAGTACTTC. Translating gives CASSVSGTGDEQYF. Full variable domain (rest looked up from reference TRBV9 and TRBJ2-7): DSGVTQTPKHLITATGQRVTLRCSPRSGDLSVYWYQQSLDQGLQFLIQYYNGEERAKGNILERFSAQQFPDLHSELNLSSLELGDSALYFCASSVSGTGDEQYFGPGTRLTVT.

The table lists this clonotype with many counts. The chain couples TRBV6-1 to TRBJ2-1, with 7 bases identical to TRBD1. The junction had 6 bases not matched to a gene; V was cut back by 6 bases and J by 1 base. The CDR3 extends over 15 amino acids. Germline V gene sequence: CDR1 MNHNS, CDR2 SASEGT. CDR3 residues: CASRAGTASYNEQFF. Here the CDR3 DNA reads TGTGCCAGCAGAGCCGGGACAGCATCCTACAATGAGCAGTTCTTC.

Ten or more counts support this clonotype. The rearrangement links TRBV7-9 to TRBJ1-4; D may be TRBD1 (6 bases). The CDR3 consists of 15 residues. Germline lookup yields CDR1 SEHNR and CDR2 FQNEAQ (reference sequence). V was trimmed by 2 bases and J by 3 bases, leaving 10 bases between them. CDR3 in DNA: TGTGCCAGCAGCTTATACAGGGTTGCTAATGAAAAACTGTTTTTT. It codes for CASSLYRVANEKLFF. Filled out from reference TRBV7-9 and TRBJ1-4, the complete variable domain reads DTGVSQNPRHKITKRGQNVTFRCDPISEHNRLYWYRQTLGQGPEFLTYFQNEAQLEKSRLLSDRFSAERPKGSFSTLEIQRTEQGDSAMYLCASSLYRVANEKLFFGSGTQLSVL.

The chain combines TRBV5-1 with TRBJ2-4, with 14 bases lining up with TRBD2. The junction had 7 bases not matched to a gene; V was cut back by 1 base and J by 4 bases. CDR1 is SGHRS, CDR2 YFSETQ, per germline. The CDR3 runs 18 residues. The CDR3 nucleotides read TGCGCCAGCAGCTTGTCCGGGACTAGCGGGGGTTGGAAAAACATTCAGTACTTC. Protein: CASSLSGTSGGWKNIQYF.

The V call is TRBV4-1, the J call TRBJ1-2, with D perhaps matching TRBD1 (5 bases). Germline CDR1 reads MGHRA; CDR2 reads YSYEKL. The CDR3 sequence is 14 residues long. V lost 1 base and J 4 bases, leaving 10 bases between the germline ends. CDR3 sequence: CASSQGGGSYGYTF. CDR3 nucleotides: TGCGCCAGCAGCCAAGGGGGCGGGAGCTATGGCTACACCTTC.

A few counts support this clonotype. The CDR3: CASSRQGVDEQFF. In nucleotides, the CDR3 is TGTGCCAGCAGCCGGCAGGGGGTCGATGAGCAGTTCTTC. This chain links TRBV5-6 with TRBJ2-1, with 7 bases aligning to TRBD1. The germline V gene has CDR1 SGHDT and CDR2 YYEEEE. The ends lost 4 bases at V and 8 bases at J; junction bases unmatched: 6. The CDR3 runs 13 residues.

The chain's CDR3 is CASSGGGSYNEQFF. CDR3 DNA: TGTGCCAGCAGTGGGGGGGGCTCCTACAATGAGCAGTTCTTC. This sequence joins TRBV3-1 and TRBJ2-1; 7 nucleotides align to TRBD2. CDR1 is LGHDT and CDR2 is YNNKEL in the germline V gene (reference sequence). The V segment lost 6 bases and the J segment 0 bases; nucleotides outside the gene matches: 2. The CDR3 runs to 14 residues.

This clonotype turned up a few times. This chain joins TRBV18 and TRBJ2-7; 8 nucleotides line up with TRBD2. Unmatched junction bases numbered 9, after V lost 3 bases and J lost 5 bases. The CDR3 length is 15 residues. Germline V gene sequence: CDR1 KGHSH, CDR2 LQKENI. The CDR3, as DNA: TGTGCCAGCTCACCCCAATCCCGGGGGGGAAACGAGCAGTACTTC. Its translation: CASSPQSRGGNEQYF.

This clonotype was seen a few times. The V call is TRBV10-3, the J call TRBJ2-1; 13 nucleotides match TRBD2. This CDR3 is 14 amino acids long. CDR1 and CDR2 from the germline V gene are ENHRY and SYGVKD. The J segment lost 7 bases and the V segment lost 9 bases, leaving 6 bases of the junction unmatched. This chain's CDR3 is CAITSGRARNEQFF. As DNA, the CDR3 is TGTGCCATTACTAGCGGGAGGGCCAGAAATGAGCAGTTCTTC.

The chain uses TRBV24-1 and TRBJ2-7; a weak D match, TRBD1 (6 bases). Germline assignment: CDR1 KGHDR and CDR2 SFDVKD. The V gene lost 4 bases and the J gene lost 5 bases, with 11 bases spanning the gap. This CDR3 region has 13 residues. CDR3 DNA sequence: TGTGCCACCAGTGACTCCAGGGGAGACGAGCAGTACTTC. It specifies CATSDSRGDEQYF.

The CDR3 DNA reads TGCGCCAGCAGCCCCGGACAGGGAATGTATGGCTACACCTTC. This gives the protein CASSPGQGMYGYTF. The chain joins TRBV5-1 to TRBJ1-2, with TRBD1 matching over 8 bases. J gave up 5 bases and V 4 bases, and 7 bases lay outside the gene matches. CDR3 length: 14 residues. Germline values: CDR1 SGHRS, CDR2 YFSETQ.

This sequence joins TRBV12-3 or TRBV12-4 and TRBJ2-5, with D uncertain. The CDR3 covers 12 residues. V was pared by 6 bases and J by 1 base, with 6 bases between. The CDR3 reads CASRRLQETQYF. CDR3 coding DNA: TGTGCCAGCAGGCGTCTCCAAGAGACCCAGTACTTC.

This clonotype was seen more than once but under ten times. The chain has TRBV4-2 and TRBJ2-5; D is undetermined. There are 12 residues in the CDR3. Trimming cost V 2 bases and J 5 bases, with 6 bases left between them. Germline lookup yields CDR1 LGHNA and CDR2 YNFKEQ. CDR3: CASSQSLETQYF. Here the CDR3 DNA reads TGTGCCAGCAGCCAATCCTTGGAGACCCAGTACTTC.

At least ten counts were recorded for this clonotype. The chain has TRBV9 and TRBJ2-7, with 7 nucleotides matching TRBD2. From germline, CDR1 is SGDLS and CDR2 YYNGEE. J lost 2 bases, V lost 0 bases, and 5 bases had no gene match. The CDR3 has 15 residues. For the CDR3, the DNA is TGTGCCAGCAGCGTAGCGGAGGGAGGGCCCTACGAGCAGTACTTC. The encoded protein is CASSVAEGGPYEQYF.

The V and J genes are TRBV5-6 and TRBJ1-3; no reliable D call. This CDR3 has 16 amino acids. Per germline, CDR1 SGHDT and CDR2 YYEEEE. Trimming shortened V by 0 bases and J by 0 bases, and 10 bases separated the two germline ends. CDR3 nucleotide sequence: TGTGCCAGCAGCTTGGATCAGCTTACCTCTGGAAACACCATATATTTT. Translating gives CASSLDQLTSGNTIYF.

The V call is TRBV27, the J call TRBJ2-5; D not resolved. Trimming stripped 0 bases from V and 2 bases from J, with 10 bases between. There are 15 residues in the CDR3. Germline V gene sequence: CDR1 MNHEY, CDR2 SMNVEV (reference sequence). The CDR3 here is CASSLSGLGQETQYF. In nucleotides, the CDR3 is TGTGCCAGCAGTTTATCTGGCCTAGGACAAGAGACCCAGTACTTC.

V usage is TRBV20-1 and J usage is TRBJ1-5; D might be TRBD1 (5 bases). Germline V gene lookup returns CDR1 DFQATT and CDR2 SNEGSKA (reference sequence). The V gene lost 3 bases and the J gene lost 0 bases, with 9 bases spanning the gap. The CDR3 has 14 residues. In DNA form, the CDR3 reads TGCAGTGCTAGCCGACAGACTAGCAATCAGCCCCAGCATTTT. This gives the protein CSASRQTSNQPQHF.

V usage is TRBV5-1 and J usage is TRBJ2-7; 8 bases align to TRBD2. The CDR3 is made up of 14 amino acids. Germline V gene sequence: CDR1 SGHRS, CDR2 YFSETQ. V lost 4 bases and J lost 2; bases outside the gene matches: 5. Written as DNA, the CDR3 is TGCGCCAGCAGCCCCGGGACTAGACCCTACGAGCAGTACTTC. Amino acid sequence: CASSPGTRPYEQYF. Drawing the rest from reference TRBV5-1 and TRBJ2-7, the complete variable domain is KAGVTQTPRYLIKTRGQQVTLSCSPISGHRSVSWYQQTPGQGLQFLFEYFSETQRNKGNFPGRFSGRQFSNSRSEMNVSTLELGDSALYLCASSPGTRPYEQYFGPGTRLTVT.

In this sample, this clonotype turned up a few times. This chain connects TRBV6-5 to TRBJ1-2, with D tentatively TRBD1 (5 bases). V lost 2 bases and J 6 bases, leaving 13 bases between the germline ends. The CDR3 totals 14 residues. Germline-derived CDR1 and CDR2 are MNHEY and SVGAGI. CDR3 in amino acids: CASSYGSRGHGYTF. The CDR3 DNA reads TGTGCCAGCAGTTACGGGTCAAGGGGACATGGCTACACCTTC.